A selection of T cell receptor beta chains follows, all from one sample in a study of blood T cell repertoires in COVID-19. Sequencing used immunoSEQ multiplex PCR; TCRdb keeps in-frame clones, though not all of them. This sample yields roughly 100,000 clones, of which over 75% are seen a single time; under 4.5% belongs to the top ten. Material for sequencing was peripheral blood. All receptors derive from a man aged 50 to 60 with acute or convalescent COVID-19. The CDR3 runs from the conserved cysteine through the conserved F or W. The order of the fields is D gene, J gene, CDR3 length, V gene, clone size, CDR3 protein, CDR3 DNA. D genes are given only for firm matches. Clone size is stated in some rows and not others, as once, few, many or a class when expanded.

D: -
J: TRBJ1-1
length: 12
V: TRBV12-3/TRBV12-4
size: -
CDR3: CASTSGEPEAFF
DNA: TGTGCCAGCACCTCCGGGGAACCTGAAGCTTTCTTT

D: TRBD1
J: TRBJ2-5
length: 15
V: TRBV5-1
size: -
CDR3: CASNPGQGLGETQYF
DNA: TGCGCCAGCAACCCGGGACAGGGGTTGGGAGAGACCCAGTACTTC

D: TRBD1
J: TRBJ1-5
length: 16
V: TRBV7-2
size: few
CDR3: CASSVQDRGGNQPQHF
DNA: TGTGCCAGCAGCGTACAGGACAGGGGGGGCAATCAGCCCCAGCATTTT

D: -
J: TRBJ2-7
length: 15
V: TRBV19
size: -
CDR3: CASRHSGEAGYEQYF
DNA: TGTGCCAGTAGGCACTCGGGGGAAGCGGGCTACGAGCAGTACTTC

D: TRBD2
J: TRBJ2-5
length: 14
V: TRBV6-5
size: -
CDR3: CASSLGLAGETQYF
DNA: TGTGCCAGCAGTTTGGGACTAGCAGGAGAGACCCAGTACTTC

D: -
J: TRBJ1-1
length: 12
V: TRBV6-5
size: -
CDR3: CASGLGATEAFF
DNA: TGTGCCAGCGGTTTAGGGGCCACTGAAGCTTTCTTT

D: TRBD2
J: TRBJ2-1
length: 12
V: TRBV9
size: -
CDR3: CASRGTKNEQFF
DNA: TGTGCCAGCAGGGGGACTAAAAATGAGCAGTTCTTC

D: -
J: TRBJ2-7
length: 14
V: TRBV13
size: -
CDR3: CASSWGGQDYEQYF
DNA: TGTGCCAGCAGCTGGGGGGGACAGGACTACGAGCAGTACTTC

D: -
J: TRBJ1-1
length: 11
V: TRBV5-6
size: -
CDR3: CASSMSTEAFF
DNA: TGTGCCAGCAGCATGAGCACTGAAGCTTTCTTT

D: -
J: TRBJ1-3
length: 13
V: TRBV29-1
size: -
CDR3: CSVAQGSGNTIYF
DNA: TGCAGCGTTGCACAGGGCTCTGGAAACACCATATATTTT

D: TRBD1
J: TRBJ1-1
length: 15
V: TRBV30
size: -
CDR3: CAWSSHRGKNTEAFF
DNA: TGTGCCTGGAGTTCCCACAGGGGGAAGAACACTGAAGCTTTCTTT

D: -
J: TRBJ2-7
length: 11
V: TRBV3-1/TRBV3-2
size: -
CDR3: CASSQASEQYF
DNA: TGTGCCAGCAGCCAGGCAAGCGAGCAGTACTTC

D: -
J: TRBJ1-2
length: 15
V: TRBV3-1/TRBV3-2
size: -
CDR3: CASSPRQGSLYGYTF
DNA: TGTGCCAGCAGCCCCAGGCAGGGCTCGCTCTATGGCTACACCTTC

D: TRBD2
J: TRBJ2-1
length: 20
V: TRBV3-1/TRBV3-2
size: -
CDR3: CASSLDPGTSGRWAYNEQFF
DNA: TGTGCCAGCAGCCTGGATCCCGGGACTAGCGGGAGGTGGGCCTACAATGAGCAGTTCTTC

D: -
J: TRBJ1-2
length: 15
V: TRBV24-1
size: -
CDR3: CATSDLAGADYGYTF
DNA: TGTGCCACCAGTGATTTGGCGGGGGCGGACTATGGCTACACCTTC

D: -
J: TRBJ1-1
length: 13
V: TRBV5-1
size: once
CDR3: CASSLVPDTEAFF
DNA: TGCGCCAGCAGCTTGGTACCGGACACTGAAGCTTTCTTT

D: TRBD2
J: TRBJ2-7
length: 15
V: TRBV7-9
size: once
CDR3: CASSLASGSSYEQYF
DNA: TGTGCCAGCAGCTTAGCTAGCGGGAGCTCCTACGAGCAGTACTTC

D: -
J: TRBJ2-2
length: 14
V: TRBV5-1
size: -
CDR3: CASSLALNTGELFF
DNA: TGCGCCAGCAGCTTGGCTCTGAACACCGGGGAGCTGTTTTTT

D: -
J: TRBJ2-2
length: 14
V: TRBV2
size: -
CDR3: CASSEGLVTGELFF
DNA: TGTGCCAGCAGTGAAGGGCTTGTCACCGGGGAGCTGTTTTTT

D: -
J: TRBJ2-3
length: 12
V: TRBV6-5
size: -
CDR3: CASRGGADTQYF
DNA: TGTGCCAGCAGAGGGGGGGCGGATACGCAGTATTTT

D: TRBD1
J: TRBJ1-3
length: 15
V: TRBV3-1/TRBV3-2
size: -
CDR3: CASSQGDRAGNTIYF
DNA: TGTGCCAGCAGCCAAGGGGACAGGGCTGGAAACACCATATATTTT

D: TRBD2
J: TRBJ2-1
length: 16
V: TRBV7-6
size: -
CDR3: CASRATSGSIYNEQFF
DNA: TGTGCCAGCAGGGCTACTAGCGGGAGTATCTACAATGAGCAGTTCTTC

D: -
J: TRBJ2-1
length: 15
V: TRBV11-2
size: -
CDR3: CASTVDPGSYNEQFF
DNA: TGTGCCAGCACCGTCGACCCGGGCTCCTACAATGAGCAGTTCTTC

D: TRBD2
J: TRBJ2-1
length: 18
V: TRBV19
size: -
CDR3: CASSLHLRPAGVYNEQFF
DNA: TGTGCCAGTTCCCTCCATCTTCGCCCGGCGGGGGTTTACAATGAGCAGTTCTTC

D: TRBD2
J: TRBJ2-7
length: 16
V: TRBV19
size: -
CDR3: CASSATGLAAPYEQYF
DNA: TGTGCCAGTAGTGCGACGGGACTAGCGGCCCCCTACGAGCAGTACTTC

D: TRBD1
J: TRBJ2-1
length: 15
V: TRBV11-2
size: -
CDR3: CASSSGQGAVGEQFF
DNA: TGTGCCAGCAGCTCCGGACAGGGGGCTGTGGGTGAGCAGTTCTTC

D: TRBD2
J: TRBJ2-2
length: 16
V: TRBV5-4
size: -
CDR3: CASSSAGTRNTGELFF
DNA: TGTGCCAGCAGCTCTGCCGGGACTAGGAACACCGGGGAGCTGTTTTTT

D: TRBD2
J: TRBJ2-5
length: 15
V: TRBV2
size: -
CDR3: CASSPGTSSSETQYF
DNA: TGTGCCAGCAGTCCCGGGACTAGTAGTTCGGAGACCCAGTACTTC

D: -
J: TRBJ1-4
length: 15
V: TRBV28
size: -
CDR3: CASSAQAVINEKLFF
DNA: TGTGCCAGCAGTGCCCAGGCAGTGATAAATGAAAAACTGTTTTTT

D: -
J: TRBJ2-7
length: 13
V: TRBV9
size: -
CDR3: CASSVGAGGEQYF
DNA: TGTGCCAGCAGCGTAGGGGCAGGAGGGGAGCAGTACTTC